This TCR beta chain emerged from a study of cytomegalovirus exposure and HLA in healthy donors. Study findings and constraints: Only CMV serostatus was available as immune exposure information. In vitro work confirmed that three CMV-associated chains recognize CMV antigens.

Notes on this clone: Its specificity is not known.

A multiplex PCR was run with 60 Vbeta primers and 13 Jbeta primers. This table comes from immunoSEQ multiplex PCR, and its TCRdb copy is limited to in-frame clones, with some not included. The sample yields around 110,000 clones, 55% to 75% seen once. The germline CDR1 and CDR2 sequences are SGHAT and FQNNGV. The CDR3 consists of 13 residues. V lost 8 bases, J lost 2 bases, and 5 bases stayed unmatched. This sequence was found in a man younger than 40 in good health and CMV-seropositive. Sequenced material: PBMCs. The J gene is TRBJ2-7, the V gene TRBV11-2; TRBD1 agrees at 8 bases. CDR3 residues: CASSRTGTYEQYF. CDR3 bases: TGTGCCAGCTCAAGGACAGGGACCTACGAGCAGTACTTC.